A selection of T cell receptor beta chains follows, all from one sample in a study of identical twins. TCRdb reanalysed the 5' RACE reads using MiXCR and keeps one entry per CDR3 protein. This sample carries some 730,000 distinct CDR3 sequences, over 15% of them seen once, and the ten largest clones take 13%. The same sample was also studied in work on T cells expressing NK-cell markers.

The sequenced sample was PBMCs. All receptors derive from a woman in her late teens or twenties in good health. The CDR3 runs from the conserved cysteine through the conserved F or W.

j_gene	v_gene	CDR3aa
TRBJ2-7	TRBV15	CATSKTSGFSYEQYF
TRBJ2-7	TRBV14	CASSQADRGEQYF
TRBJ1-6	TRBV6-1	CASGQVKNSPLHF
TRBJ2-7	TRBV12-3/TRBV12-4	CASSLRVAATYEQYF
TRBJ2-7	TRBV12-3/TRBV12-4	CASSLGLAGTGEQYF
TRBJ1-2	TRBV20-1	CSAKRDSAYGYTF
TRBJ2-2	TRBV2	CASSEEGLASNTGELFF
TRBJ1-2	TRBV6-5	CASSYSSMGQGAGYTF
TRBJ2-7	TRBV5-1	CASRWGGASYYEQYF
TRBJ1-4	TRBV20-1	CSAQRSRVDEKLFF
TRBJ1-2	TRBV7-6	CASSSQGGVPYTF
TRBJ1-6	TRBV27	CASSPGQQFSPLHF
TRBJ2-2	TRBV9	CASSVEGASTGELFF
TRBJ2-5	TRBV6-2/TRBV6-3	CASSYMRHPQETQYF
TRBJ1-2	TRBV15	CATSSLARGREGYGYTF
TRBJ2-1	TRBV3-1	CASSPLSLAELYNEQFF
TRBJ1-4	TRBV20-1	CSVRGGTNEKLFF
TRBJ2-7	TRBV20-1	CSASLTGEIDEQYF
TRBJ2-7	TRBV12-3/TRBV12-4	CASRHRDSSYEQYF
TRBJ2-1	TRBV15	CATRGGRVWFF
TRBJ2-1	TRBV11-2	CASSLEASGFYNEQFF
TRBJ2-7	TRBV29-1	CSAALAGGSIEQYF
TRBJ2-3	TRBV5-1	CASSLSRAGSTDTQYF
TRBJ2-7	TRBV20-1	CSARVGALDEQYF
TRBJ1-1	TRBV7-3	CASSRHTNTEAFF
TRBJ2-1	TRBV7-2	CASSLKREINNEQFF
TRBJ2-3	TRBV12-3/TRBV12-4	CASSLRVKGRGTDTQYF
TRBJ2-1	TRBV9	CASSVGAGGLDEQFF
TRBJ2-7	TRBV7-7	CASSCPTVSYEQYF
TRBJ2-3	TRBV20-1	CSARTTGQSDTQYF
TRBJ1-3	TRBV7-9	CASSEPGQAYSGNTIYF
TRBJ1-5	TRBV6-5	CASSYSQGSNQPQHF
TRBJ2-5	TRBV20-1	CSARESGGKETQYF
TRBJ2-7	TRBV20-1	CSASGTSGRPQNEQYF
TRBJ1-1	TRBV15	CATSRDRWTEAFF
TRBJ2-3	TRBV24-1	CATSDPTGSTDTQYF
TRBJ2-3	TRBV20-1	CSARRGANTDTQYF